Below, 9 T cell receptor beta chains from the same sample are listed, as sequenced in a study of cytomegalovirus exposure and HLA in healthy donors. Produced via immunoSEQ multiplex PCR; TCRdb's table is partial and in-frame only. Here the sample spans roughly 50,000 clones, about 92% being singletons. Sequencing was carried out using PBMCs. The receptor set was obtained from a man aged 18-30 years in good health and CMV-seronegative.

The rearrangement links TRBV28 to TRBJ2-7; weak D call: TRBD1 (5 bases). Per the germline V gene, CDR1 is MDHEN and CDR2 is SYDVKM. Trimming removed 5 bases from V and 5 bases from J, with 19 bases in between. The CDR3 loop spans 15 amino acids. This CDR3 reads CASSRTPSGYNEQYF. DNA of the CDR3: TGTGCCAGCAGTCGCACACCGTCAGGGTACAACGAGCAGTACTTC.

The V call is TRBV27, the J call TRBJ1-1; weak D call: TRBD1 (6 bases). V was trimmed by 7 bases and J by 0 bases, leaving 30 bases between them. Germline CDR1 reads MNHEY; CDR2 reads SMNVEV (reference sequence). The CDR3 is 20 residues long. The CDR3 reads CASKPNRRAGVGHMNTEAFF. The DNA for the CDR3 is TGTGCCAGCAAACCGAACCGACGGGCAGGGGTTGGTCACATGAACACTGAAGCTTTCTTT.

This clone was counted a few times. The chain is built from TRBV10-3 and TRBJ1-1; D remains ambiguous. The CDR3 runs to 13 residues. Germline CDR1 reads ENHRY; CDR2 reads SYGVKD. V shed 2 bases and J shed 0 bases, with 4 bases lying between them. Written as DNA, the CDR3 is TGTGCCATCAGTGAGGACATGAACACTGAAGCTTTCTTT. Translated: CAISEDMNTEAFF.

The rearrangement uses TRBV19 and TRBJ2-6; 9 bases fit TRBD1. Losses at the gene ends were 4 bases for V and 1 base for J; bases not matched to a gene: 2. The CDR3 covers 16 residues. Germline-derived CDR1 and CDR2 are LNHDA and SQIVND (reference sequence). The DNA of the CDR3 is TGTGCCAGTAGTACGACAGGGGGGTCTGGGGCCAACGTCCTGACTTTC. This sequence encodes CASSTTGGSGANVLTF.

In its sample, this clone was seen once. This chain connects TRBV7-9 to TRBJ2-5, with 8 bases identical to TRBD1. V shed 3 bases, J shed 4 bases, and the junction held 4 bases outside the gene matches. The CDR3 sequence is 14 residues long. Germline V CDR1 and CDR2: SEHNR, FQNEAQ (reference sequence). CDR3 in DNA: TGTGCCAGCAGCTTTAACAGGGGGACAGAGACCCAGTACTTC. It is translated as CASSFNRGTETQYF.

The genes are TRBV6-1 and TRBJ2-3; D is ambiguous. CDR3 length: 11 residues. Trimming stripped 7 bases from V and 8 bases from J, with 10 bases between. CDR1 and CDR2 (germline): MNHNS, SASEGT. The CDR3 loop is CASTSRGTQYF. The CDR3 region has the DNA TGTGCCAGCACCTCTAGAGGTACGCAGTATTTT.

There are a few counts of this clone. The chain employs TRBV7-2 and TRBJ1-5; 10 bases map to TRBD1. The CDR3 covers 15 residues. After removal of 1 base from V and 4 bases from J, the junction contained 1 base not matched to a gene. Germline CDR1 and CDR2: SGHTA and FQGNSA. Written as DNA, the CDR3 is TGTGCCAGCAGCTTAGAGGGACAGGGGAATCAGCCCCAGCATTTT. Translation gives CASSLEGQGNQPQHF.

The rearrangement joins TRBV28 to TRBJ1-5; D not certain. Germline CDR1 reads MDHEN; CDR2 reads SYDVKM. Trimming left V 2 bases short and J 3 bases short, with 11 bases between. This CDR3 is built from 15 residues. CDR3 sequence reads: CASSLNDGVNQPQHF. The DNA of the CDR3 is TGTGCCAGCAGTTTAAACGACGGAGTCAATCAGCCCCAGCATTTT.

The rearrangement links TRBV11-3 to TRBJ2-7; 7 bases align to TRBD2. The germline V gene has CDR1 SGHNT and CDR2 YENEEA. V gave up 5 bases and J gave up 1 base; unmatched junction bases: 5. This CDR3 contains 14 residues. The CDR3 nucleotides read TGTGCCAGCAGCCCGCGACTAGCTTCCTACGAGCAGTACTTC. Translated: CASSPRLASYEQYF.